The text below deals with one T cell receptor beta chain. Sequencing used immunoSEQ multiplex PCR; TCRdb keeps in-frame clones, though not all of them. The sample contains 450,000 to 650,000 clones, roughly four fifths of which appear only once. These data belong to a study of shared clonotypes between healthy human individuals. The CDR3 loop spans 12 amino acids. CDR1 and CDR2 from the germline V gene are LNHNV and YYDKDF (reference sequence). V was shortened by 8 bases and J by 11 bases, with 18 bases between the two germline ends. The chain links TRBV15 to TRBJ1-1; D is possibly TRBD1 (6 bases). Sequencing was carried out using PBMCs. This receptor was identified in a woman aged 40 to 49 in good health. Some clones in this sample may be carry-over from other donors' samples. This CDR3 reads CATSQGLWGAFF. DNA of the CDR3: TGTGCCACCTCCCAGGGGTTATGGGGGGCTTTCTTT.